This TCR beta chain was profiled in a study of blood T cell repertoires in COVID-19. Study background: Specimens from acute and convalescent COVID-19 originated in the United States, Italy and Spain.

Original processing methods: Reference gene primer amplification gave nucleated cell count estimates. Repertoires were generated with immunoSEQ multiplex PCR, while TCRdb's copy carries only in-frame clones and drops some. Clonal size and the V and J genes are those of that table, whereas D and trimming came from the DNA. The profile shows about 160,000 clones, more than 75% of them singletons. V lost 6 bases to trimming and J lost 3 bases, with 18 bases between them. Germline V gives CDR1 MNHEY, CDR2 SMNVEV (reference sequence). The CDR3 is made up of 16 amino acids. Seattle cases were enrolled at active infection and followed longitudinally.

The genes are TRBV27 and TRBJ1-5; D is perhaps TRBD1 (6 bases). Sequenced material: peripheral blood. The TCR originated in a woman in her 50s with COVID-19, enrolled during active disease. The CDR3 DNA reads TGTGCCAGCAGAGAATCGACAGGAATTGCCAATCAGCCCCAGCATTTT. Translated, it gives CASRESTGIANQPQHF.